A selection of T cell receptor beta chains follows, all from one sample in a study of T-cell memory formation after mild COVID-19. TCRdb reprocessed the 5' RACE reads via MiXCR and lists one record per CDR3 protein. The repertoire holds about 270,000 distinct CDR3 sequences, with around 15% as singletons. Sequenced input: PBMCs or a T cell subset sorted from them (not recorded which). The receptors originated from a man younger than 30 who had mild COVID-19 (a few samples of this study predate the infection). Cell type and time point are not known. Both conserved end residues are part of each CDR3. D genes are given only for firm matches. Expanded clones get a size class; other rows say once, few or many, or leave the size out.

TRBJ2-1,15,TRBD1,.,TRBV12-3/TRBV12-4,TGTGCCAGCCGTTCTGGGGACAGGTCCTACAATGAGCAGTTCTTC,CASRSGDRSYNEQFF
TRBJ2-2,16,.,few,TRBV7-2,TGTGCCAGCAGCGGGGCGGCGACAGTGAACACCGGGGAGCTGTTTTTT,CASSGAATVNTGELFF
TRBJ1-2,14,.,.,TRBV7-2,TGTGCCAGCAGCCCCACCCCAGGGGACTATGGCTACACCTTC,CASSPTPGDYGYTF
TRBJ2-7,15,.,few,TRBV11-2,TGTGCCAGCAGCAACTTGGGGCAGGGCGGACACGAGCAGTACTTC,CASSNLGQGGHEQYF
TRBJ2-3,17,TRBD1,few,TRBV6-6,TGTGCCAGCAGTTACTCGGGACAGGGGGCCTCCACAGATACGCAGTATTTT,CASSYSGQGASTDTQYF
TRBJ2-5,15,.,once,TRBV6-2/TRBV6-3,TGTGCCAGCAGTCTCGCAGGGGCGGTGATGGAGACCCAGTACTTC,CASSLAGAVMETQYF
TRBJ1-1,13,.,.,TRBV10-3,TGTGCCATCAGTGATGGAGGGACAATTGAAGCTTTCTTT,CAISDGGTIEAFF
TRBJ1-2,13,.,.,TRBV28,TGTGCCAGCAGTTTGTTCGGGGTGGATGGCTACACCTTC,CASSLFGVDGYTF
TRBJ2-2,18,.,few,TRBV7-2,TGTGCCAGCAGCTTAGAACGACTAGGGCCGTTGTCGATGGGGGAGCTGTTTTTT,CASSLERLGPLSMGELFF
TRBJ1-1,16,.,.,TRBV5-4,TGTGCCAGCAGCTCATCCCTCGGCAGCTCGGGGACTGAAGCTTTCTTT,CASSSSLGSSGTEAFF
TRBJ2-5,13,TRBD1,few,TRBV5-5,TGTGCCAGCAGCTTGGCCGCAGGGGGTACCCAGTACTTC,CASSLAAGGTQYF
TRBJ2-7,14,TRBD1,.,TRBV12-5,TGTGCTAGTGGGTCCGGGACAGGGTCCTACGAGCAGTACTTC,CASGSGTGSYEQYF
TRBJ1-1,11,.,few,TRBV6-2/TRBV6-3,TGTGCCAGCAGTTACTTTCCTGAAGCTTTCTTT,CASSYFPEAFF
TRBJ1-2,14,TRBD1,.,TRBV3-1,TGTGCCAGCAGCCCCTTTCCAGGGGGGGATGGCTACACCTTC,CASSPFPGGDGYTF
TRBJ1-2,14,.,few,TRBV14,TGTGCCAGCAGCCAAGACGACCGGCGCCTTGGCTACACCTTC,CASSQDDRRLGYTF
TRBJ1-1,15,.,.,TRBV14,TGTGCCAGCAGCCAAGCGATCGTTTCGAACACTGAAGCTTTCTTT,CASSQAIVSNTEAFF
TRBJ2-5,14,.,.,TRBV15,TGTGCCACCAGCAGATCAGCGAACCAAGAGACCCAGTACTTC,CATSRSANQETQYF
TRBJ1-1,13,.,.,TRBV6-5,TGTGCCAGCAGTTACGGCGGGAACACTGAAGCTTTCTTT,CASSYGGNTEAFF
TRBJ2-1,13,.,few,TRBV15,TGTGCCACCAGCATACAGGGGAGGAATGAGCAGTTCTTC,CATSIQGRNEQFF
TRBJ2-1,16,TRBD2,.,TRBV10-2,TGCGCCAGCCGAAGACTAGCGGGGGGCCCTGGGGATGAGCAGTTCTTC,CASRRLAGGPGDEQFF
TRBJ2-5,14,.,few,TRBV5-1,TGCGCCAGCAGCAACGCGGGGGCCGTAGAGACCCAGTACTTC,CASSNAGAVETQYF
TRBJ1-2,12,.,few,TRBV7-9,TGTGCCAGCAGCCCAGGACAATCCGGCTACACCTTC,CASSPGQSGYTF
TRBJ2-3,18,TRBD2,.,TRBV6-2/TRBV6-3,TGTGCCAGCAGCCACGTCCCGGGACTAGCGGTGTTCGCAGATACGCAGTATTTT,CASSHVPGLAVFADTQYF
TRBJ2-5,13,.,many,TRBV5-1,TGCGCCAGCAGCTTGGGGACCCAAGAGACCCAGTACTTC,CASSLGTQETQYF
TRBJ2-7,15,.,few,TRBV7-2,TGTGCCAGCAGCTATCGACTGCGGGGTCGCTACGAGCAGTACTTC,CASSYRLRGRYEQYF
TRBJ2-3,10,.,few,TRBV29-1,TGCAGCGTCTCGCGGGATGCGCAGTATTTT,CSVSRDAQYF
TRBJ2-2,13,.,many,TRBV29-1,TGCAGCGTTGCCACAGCTAACACCGGGGAGCTGTTTTTT,CSVATANTGELFF
TRBJ1-1,15,.,many,TRBV5-1,TGCGCCAGCAGCTGGGACGGACGCGGTTACACTGAAGCTTTCTTT,CASSWDGRGYTEAFF
TRBJ1-5,16,.,.,TRBV29-1,TGCAGCGTTTCCTCCGGGTACAGAGGAAGCAATCAGCCCCAGCATTTT,CSVSSGYRGSNQPQHF
TRBJ2-2,14,.,few,TRBV12-3/TRBV12-4,TGTGCCAGCAGATCGGACCGATACACCGGGGAGCTGTTTTTT,CASRSDRYTGELFF
TRBJ1-1,13,.,.,TRBV5-1,TGCGCCAGCCGGCCGGGTGCGGCGACTGAAGCTTTCTTT,CASRPGAATEAFF
TRBJ2-3,16,.,few,TRBV7-2,TGTGCCAGCGGCCCCCGGGGGCGGGGGAGCACAGATACGCAGTATTTT,CASGPRGRGSTDTQYF
TRBJ1-1,15,.,.,TRBV4-1,TGCGCCAGCAGCCAGGACCCCCGGCCGGACACTGAAGCTTTCTTT,CASSQDPRPDTEAFF
TRBJ1-1,13,.,.,TRBV29-1,TGCAGCGGGACGCCGCCAGGGTTCACTGAAGCTTTCTTT,CSGTPPGFTEAFF
TRBJ1-6,13,.,.,TRBV6-5,TGTGCCAGCAGTTACGACAGAAATTCACCCCTCCACTTT,CASSYDRNSPLHF
TRBJ1-1,14,.,many,TRBV5-1,TGCGCCAGCACCTTGTCGGCCGGGGGCACTGAAGCTTTCTTT,CASTLSAGGTEAFF
TRBJ1-1,15,TRBD1,few,TRBV5-1,TGCGCCAGCAGCTTTGGGGACAGTATGAACACTGAAGCTTTCTTT,CASSFGDSMNTEAFF
TRBJ1-1,15,.,few,TRBV20-1,TGCAGTGCTAGCGAAGGGGGTGATAAGGACACTGAAGCTTTCTTT,CSASEGGDKDTEAFF
TRBJ2-5,20,TRBD1,.,TRBV27,TGTGCCAGCAGTTTATCGACAGGGGAAGTAGACCCGATGGATCGAGAGACCCAGTACTTC,CASSLSTGEVDPMDRETQYF
TRBJ2-1,15,.,.,TRBV14,TGTGCCAGCAGCCCCTCGACCACTCCCTACAATGAGCAGTTCTTC,CASSPSTTPYNEQFF
TRBJ2-3,12,.,few,TRBV7-7,TGTGCAGTCTCCATAAGCGCAGATACGCAGTATTTT,CAVSISADTQYF
TRBJ2-5,13,.,few,TRBV14,TGTGCCAGCAGCCACGGACTATTGGAGACCCAGTACTTC,CASSHGLLETQYF
TRBJ2-1,17,TRBD2,.,TRBV20-1,TGCAGTGCCCGACCGGGACTAGCGGGGGAGTTTGACAATGAGCAGTTCTTC,CSARPGLAGEFDNEQFF
TRBJ1-1,12,.,.,TRBV12-3/TRBV12-4,TGTGCCAGCGAGGGGTTGAACACTGAAGCTTTCTTT,CASEGLNTEAFF
TRBJ2-3,16,TRBD1,.,TRBV3-1,TGTGCCAGCAGCCTCTCACCGGGACAGGGAATAAATACGCAGTATTTT,CASSLSPGQGINTQYF
TRBJ2-2,16,TRBD2,.,TRBV27,TGTGCCAGCAGTTTACTAGCGGGGGATCCCACCGGGGAGCTGTTTTTT,CASSLLAGDPTGELFF
TRBJ1-5,13,TRBD1,many,TRBV4-3,TGCGCCAGCAGCCCGACAGGGATTCAGCCCCAGCATTTT,CASSPTGIQPQHF
TRBJ2-1,15,TRBD2,few,TRBV19,TGTGCCAGTAGCCCAGCGGGGGGCTCCTACAATGAGCAGTTCTTC,CASSPAGGSYNEQFF
TRBJ1-2,14,TRBD1,few,TRBV11-2,TGTGCCAGCAGCCCAACAGGGGTTTTCAATGGCTACACCTTC,CASSPTGVFNGYTF
TRBJ1-4,16,TRBD1,many,TRBV18,TGTGCCAGCTCACCACTGGCGGACAGGCGTAATGAAAAACTGTTTTTT,CASSPLADRRNEKLFF
TRBJ2-3,15,.,.,TRBV7-3,TGTGCCAGCAGCTCGACAGGCATTAGCACAGATACGCAGTATTTT,CASSSTGISTDTQYF
TRBJ2-5,17,.,few,TRBV7-8,TGTGCCAGCAGCTTATGGAACGCGGGGCGGGACGAGGAGACCCAGTACTTC,CASSLWNAGRDEETQYF
TRBJ1-6,15,.,few,TRBV4-2,TGTGCCAGCAGCCCTCTTTTCGGGGGGAATTCACCCCTCCACTTT,CASSPLFGGNSPLHF
TRBJ2-5,16,TRBD1,few,TRBV7-9,TGTGCCAGCAGCTTCCCGGGGACAGCTATGGGAGAGACCCAGTACTTC,CASSFPGTAMGETQYF
TRBJ2-7,16,TRBD2,few,TRBV4-1,TGCGCCAGCAGCCAAGATGAGCGGGGGCCCGCCTACGAGCAGTACTTC,CASSQDERGPAYEQYF